The 30 T cell receptor beta chains below were found in one sample sequenced in a study of preoperative IRX-2 immunotherapy in early breast cancer. The treatment is: preoperative locoregional IRX-2 cytokine immunotherapy. This table comes from immunoSEQ multiplex PCR, and its TCRdb copy is limited to in-frame clones, with some not included. The profile shows some 59,000 clones, roughly 94% of them singletons. Sampling was carried out from a patient treated with IRX-2 immunotherapy. Receptors originate from a human donor with breast cancer.

This chain connects TRBV7-9 to TRBJ1-3; 7 positions agree with TRBD1. The V and J ends lost 2 bases and 4 bases, in that order; junction bases with no gene match: 11. CDR1 and CDR2 from the germline V gene are SEHNR and FQNEAQ (reference sequence). The CDR3 spans 17 residues. CDR3 sequence (DNA): TGTGCCAGCAGCTTATCCCCGACAGGGATGAGCGGAAACACCATATATTTT. Translation gives CASSLSPTGMSGNTIYF. Filled out from reference TRBV7-9 and TRBJ1-3, the complete variable domain reads DTGVSQNPRHKITKRGQNVTFRCDPISEHNRLYWYRQTLGQGPEFLTYFQNEAQLEKSRLLSDRFSAERPKGSFSTLEIQRTEQGDSAMYLCASSLSPTGMSGNTIYFGEGSWLTVV.

The CDR3: CASSPPDRESDSSYNEQFF. The CDR3 bases are TGCGCCAGCAGCCCACCCGACCGGGAATCCGACAGCTCCTACAATGAGCAGTTCTTC. The chain joins TRBV4-3 to TRBJ2-1; D possibly uses TRBD1 or TRBD2 (5 bases each). In germline, CDR1 is LGHNA, CDR2 YSLEER. V lost 4 bases to trimming and J lost 0 bases, with 22 bases between them. CDR3 length: 19 residues.

The rearrangement uses TRBV7-9 and TRBJ1-1; D gene unclear. The length of the CDR3 is 14 residues. The germline gives CDR1 SEHNR, CDR2 FQNEAQ (reference sequence). V lost 4 bases, J lost 1 base, and 10 bases lay in between. CDR3 loop: CASSSRSGNTEAFF. In nucleotides, the CDR3 is TGTGCCAGCAGCTCCCGGAGCGGGAACACTGAAGCTTTCTTT. Using reference TRBV7-9 and TRBJ1-1 for the parts outside the CDR3, the full variable domain is DTGVSQNPRHKITKRGQNVTFRCDPISEHNRLYWYRQTLGQGPEFLTYFQNEAQLEKSRLLSDRFSAERPKGSFSTLEIQRTEQGDSAMYLCASSSRSGNTEAFFGQGTRLTVV.

This clone was observed a single time. The J gene is TRBJ2-7, the V gene TRBV30; possibly TRBD1 or TRBD2 for D (5 bases each). Germline CDR1 GTSNPN, CDR2 SVGIG (reference sequence). CDR3 length equals 12 residues. The ends were cut back, 3 bases at V and 6 bases at J, with 12 bases in the middle. The DNA for the CDR3 is TGTGCCTGGAGGAGGGGTACGGGCGAGCAGTACTTC. Encoded protein: CAWRRGTGEQYF.

V gene TRBV5-1 combines with J gene TRBJ2-1, with D possibly being TRBD1 or TRBD2 (5 bases each). Trimming removed 4 bases at V and 6 bases at J, with 11 bases between. Germline V gene data show CDR1 as SGHRS and CDR2 as YFSETQ. The CDR3 covers 13 residues. Written as DNA, the CDR3 is TGCGCCAGCAGCCAGGGACCGATCAATGAGCAGTTCTTC. Its protein is CASSQGPINEQFF.

The J gene is TRBJ2-5, the V gene TRBV14, with D possibly matching TRBD1 (5 bases). In germline, CDR1 is SGHDN, CDR2 FVKESK. V lost 1 base, J lost 5 bases, and 14 bases lay in between. The CDR3 has 15 amino acids. CDR3 sequence reads: CASSQGGLKGETQYF. The CDR3 nucleotides are TGTGCCAGCAGCCAAGGGGGCTTAAAGGGTGAGACCCAGTACTTC.

J is TRBJ2-6 and V is TRBV29-1; D is unresolved. Looked up from germline, CDR1 is SQVTM and CDR2 is ANQGSEA. The CDR3 sequence is 13 residues long. V was clipped by 4 bases and J by 3 bases, with 7 bases between them. The CDR3 loop is CSVVPGGANVLTF. The CDR3 region has the DNA TGCAGCGTTGTCCCTGGTGGGGCCAACGTCCTGACTTTC.

The chain links TRBV19 to TRBJ1-2; D remains unclear. V lost 3 bases to trimming and J lost 5 bases, with 13 bases between them. CDR3 size: 14 residues. The germline V gene has CDR1 LNHDA and CDR2 SQIVND (reference sequence). CDR3 nucleotide sequence: TGTGCCAGTAGTATCCAGGACGGCTATTATGGCTACACCTTC. Amino acid sequence: CASSIQDGYYGYTF.

The chain carries TRBV18 and TRBJ2-7; no clear D gene. This CDR3 region has 12 residues. The V end lost 2 bases, the J end lost 6 bases, and 8 bases lay between the germline ends. CDR1 KGHSH and CDR2 LQKENI come from the germline V gene. Here the CDR3 reads CASSPGMGEQYF. As DNA, the CDR3 is TGTGCCAGCTCACCAGGGATGGGCGAGCAGTACTTC.

V usage is TRBV27 and J usage is TRBJ2-1; TRBD1 or TRBD2 may be the D gene (6 bases each). CDR1 is MNHEY and CDR2 is SMNVEV in the germline V gene (reference sequence). The CDR3 runs 15 residues. Trimming shortened V by 5 bases and J by 0 bases, and 11 bases separated the two germline ends. DNA of the CDR3: TGTGCCAGCAGTGGGGGGACAAGCTCCTACAATGAGCAGTTCTTC. Amino acid sequence: CASSGGTSSYNEQFF.

The rearrangement links TRBV7-8 to TRBJ2-7; D is possibly TRBD2 (6 bases). V lost 2 bases to trimming and J lost 2 bases, with 10 bases between them. CDR1 SGHVS and CDR2 FQNEAQ come from the germline V gene. This CDR3 contains 14 residues. The CDR3 is CASSLRGSAYEQYF. The DNA of the CDR3 is TGTGCCAGCAGCTTACGGGGGTCGGCCTACGAGCAGTACTTC.

The genes are TRBV7-8 and TRBJ2-3, with D maybe TRBD2 (7 bases). Germline V lookup: CDR1 SGHVS, CDR2 FQNEAQ. The V and J ends lost 5 bases and 2 bases respectively, with 17 bases between them. CDR3 length: 16 residues. CDR3 loop: CASSLIAGADTDTQYF. The DNA for the CDR3 is TGTGCCAGCAGCCTGATCGCGGGGGCGGACACAGATACGCAGTATTTT.

The gene calls are TRBV5-5 and TRBJ2-7; D is unresolved. Trimming removed 0 bases from V and 2 bases from J, with 9 bases in between. This CDR3 region has 14 residues. From germline, CDR1 is SGHKS and CDR2 YYEKEE (reference sequence). The CDR3 loop is CASSLEGGTYEQYF. The CDR3, as DNA: TGTGCCAGCAGCTTGGAGGGCGGAACCTACGAGCAGTACTTC.

V gene TRBV9 combines with J gene TRBJ1-2, with TRBD1 as a possible D gene (5 bases). There are 14 residues in the CDR3. The V gene's germline CDR1 is SGDLS and CDR2 YYNGEE. The V and J ends lost 2 bases and 4 bases respectively, with 12 bases between them. The CDR3 reads CASSVGREAYGYTF. CDR3 coding DNA: TGTGCCAGCAGCGTTGGCAGGGAGGCCTATGGCTACACCTTC.

The rearrangement uses TRBV2 and TRBJ2-2, with D perhaps given as TRBD1 or TRBD2 (6 bases each). The CDR3 totals 16 residues. CDR1 is SNHLY, CDR2 FYNNEI, per germline. V dropped 4 bases and J dropped 2 bases, with 14 bases sitting between them. DNA for the CDR3: TGTGCCAGCAGTGGCTCAGGCGGGACAAACACCGGGGAGCTGTTTTTT. It is translated as CASSGSGGTNTGELFF.

The CDR3 reads CASSQFVRGATDTQYF. As DNA, the CDR3 is TGCGCCAGCAGCCAGTTTGTGCGGGGGGCCACAGATACGCAGTATTTT. This sequence joins TRBV4-3 and TRBJ2-3, with TRBD2 identical over 8 bases. Germline V lookup: CDR1 LGHNA, CDR2 YSLEER. This CDR3 comprises 16 residues. V lost 3 bases to trimming and J lost 2 bases; unmatched junction nucleotides: 7.

This clone was observed a handful of times. The chain couples TRBV11-2 to TRBJ2-2; TRBD1 might be the D (7 bases). The CDR3 loop spans 14 amino acids. Trimming removed 1 base at V and 6 bases at J, with 9 bases between. Germline V gives CDR1 SGHAT, CDR2 FQNNGV. The CDR3 bases are TGTGCCAGCAGCTTAGTCAGGGGGGCCGGGGAGCTGTTTTTT. Protein: CASSLVRGAGELFF.

V is TRBV27 and J is TRBJ2-7, with D possibly being TRBD1 (5 bases). Germline loops: CDR1 MNHEY, CDR2 SMNVEV (reference sequence). V lost 0 bases to trimming and J lost 6 bases, with 9 bases between them. The CDR3 spans 13 residues. In DNA form, the CDR3 reads TGTGCCAGCAGTTTATCCTCAGGGCTCGAGCAGTACTTC. As protein: CASSLSSGLEQYF.

This rearrangement joins TRBV6-5 to TRBJ2-5, with unresolved D. Germline assignment: CDR1 MNHEY and CDR2 SVGAGI. V was trimmed by 9 bases and J by 4 bases, leaving 15 bases between them. The CDR3 has 13 amino acids. The CDR3 nucleotides are TGTGCCAGTAAGGTGGGAAGAAGAGAGACCCAGTACTTC. As protein: CASKVGRRETQYF.

This chain joins TRBV10-3 and TRBJ1-5; TRBD1 might be the D (6 bases). V lost 5 bases to trimming and J lost 4 bases, with 18 bases between them. The germline gives CDR1 ENHRY, CDR2 SYGVKD. The CDR3 loop spans 16 amino acids. The CDR3 nucleotides are TGTGCCATCAGTCCGGGGCAACAGGGCCCTAATCAGCCCCAGCATTTT. Its protein product is CAISPGQQGPNQPQHF.

The chain has TRBV28 and TRBJ1-4; no firm D call. The CDR3 covers 18 residues. CDR1 is MDHEN, CDR2 SYDVKM, per germline. Trimming pared 2 bases from V and 3 bases from J, leaving 19 bases between. CDR3 DNA: TGTGCCAGCAGTTTAACCCCCCACGGGCGATCGCCTAATGAAAAACTGTTTTTT. Protein sequence: CASSLTPHGRSPNEKLFF.

The chain has TRBV28 and TRBJ1-4, with TRBD1 as a possible D gene (5 bases). Germline V gene lookup returns CDR1 MDHEN and CDR2 SYDVKM. CDR3 length equals 14 residues. V dropped 6 bases and J dropped 8 bases, with 16 bases sitting between them. CDR3 sequence reads: CASSGDGGTEKLFF. CDR3 sequence (DNA): TGTGCCAGCAGCGGCGACGGAGGGACCGAAAAACTGTTTTTT.

The rearrangement links TRBV5-1 to TRBJ1-1; D is ambiguous. Germline V gene lookup returns CDR1 SGHRS and CDR2 YFSETQ. This CDR3 has 15 amino acids. Trimming shortened V by 0 bases and J by 1 base, and 10 bases separated the two germline ends. The CDR3: CASSLAGRRNTEAFF. Written as DNA, the CDR3 is TGCGCCAGCAGCTTGGCTGGGCGGAGGAACACTGAAGCTTTCTTT.

This clone is a singleton in its sample. This sequence joins TRBV5-1 and TRBJ2-7; no reliable D call. The length of the CDR3 is 12 residues. Germline CDR1 reads SGHRS; CDR2 reads YFSETQ. Trimming pared 5 bases from V and 3 bases from J, leaving 9 bases between. The CDR3 is CASRDGHYEQYF. The CDR3 DNA reads TGCGCCAGCAGGGACGGGCACTACGAGCAGTACTTC.

This rearrangement joins TRBV14 to TRBJ2-1; D call uncertain. Trimming shortened V by 3 bases and J by 8 bases, and 14 bases separated the two germline ends. CDR1 SGHDN and CDR2 FVKESK come from the germline V gene. The CDR3 contains 14 residues. As DNA, the CDR3 is TGTGCCAGCAGCCATAGATTTTACGTCCATGAGCAGTTCTTC. Protein sequence: CASSHRFYVHEQFF.

V usage is TRBV2 and J usage is TRBJ2-3; 9 positions match TRBD1. The CDR3 covers 15 residues. J gave up 1 base and V 3 bases, and 2 bases lay outside the gene matches. CDR1 and CDR2 (germline): SNHLY, FYNNEI. CDR3 in amino acids: CASSDGQGRTDTQYF. The CDR3 region has the DNA TGTGCCAGCAGTGACGGACAGGGGCGCACAGATACGCAGTATTTT.

J is TRBJ2-7 and V is TRBV6-5; 9 bases are a match to TRBD1. CDR1 is MNHEY and CDR2 is SVGAGI in the germline V gene. The CDR3 contains 15 residues. The J segment lost 6 bases and the V segment lost 6 bases, leaving 12 bases of the junction unmatched. The CDR3 spells CASSPAGTGLGEQYF. The CDR3 bases are TGTGCCAGCAGCCCTGCCGGGACAGGGTTGGGCGAGCAGTACTTC.

A note on this clone: One end of the junction is discordant with germline, which a read error may explain. The V call is TRBV2, the J call TRBJ1-1; D gene uncertain. CDR1 and CDR2 from the germline V gene are SNHLY and FYNNEI. There are 13 residues in the CDR3. DNA for the CDR3: TGTGCCAGCACCGGACTCGCGAACGCTGAAGCTTTCTTT. Translation gives CASTGLANAEAFF.

The chain couples TRBV18 to TRBJ1-2; a weak D match, TRBD1 (5 bases). Germline V lookup: CDR1 KGHSH, CDR2 LQKENI. The CDR3 has 16 residues. The V end lost 6 bases, the J end lost 4 bases, and 21 bases lay between the germline ends. This CDR3 is CASSVGLPPRGYGYTF. CDR3 coding DNA: TGTGCCAGCTCGGTGGGGCTTCCGCCGAGGGGCTATGGCTACACCTTC.

The CDR3 DNA reads TGTGCCACCAGGCCCAGGGGGAGGCTTAACTATGGCTACACCTTC. This translates into CATRPRGRLNYGYTF. This sequence joins TRBV15 and TRBJ1-2, with 7 bases fitting TRBD1. Germline V gene sequence: CDR1 LNHNV, CDR2 YYDKDF (reference sequence). The length of the CDR3 is 15 residues. The V segment lost 6 bases and the J segment 1 base; nucleotides outside the gene matches: 8.